This entry lists 30 T cell receptor beta chains sequenced from one sample in a study of T cell clones after liver transplantation. Method: immunoSEQ multiplex PCR; TCRdb's copy keeps in-frame clones and lacks some. The table includes about 75,000 clones, under 90% detected once. The sequenced sample was CD4+ T cells from blood, obtained around 50 months after liver transplant. Receptors were obtained from a human patient who received a liver transplant. These T cells may partly come from the graft donor.

This sequence joins TRBV15 and TRBJ2-2; the D is unclear. The CDR3 extends over 13 amino acids. The germline CDR1 and CDR2 sequences are LNHNV and YYDKDF (reference sequence). The V end lost 0 bases, the J end lost 8 bases, and 7 bases lay between the germline ends. The CDR3 coding sequence is TGTGCCACCAGCAGAGATTCCCTGGGGGAGCTGTTTTTT. Protein sequence: CATSRDSLGELFF.

The DNA of the CDR3 is TGTGCCAGCAGCTACGCAACGGGCCAACTGGTAAAACTGTTTTTT. This sequence encodes CASSYATGQLVKLFF. The J gene is TRBJ1-4, the V gene TRBV11-2; D gene uncertain. Deletions cut 4 bases from V and 10 bases from J, with 19 bases between. CDR1 is SGHAT, CDR2 FQNNGV, per germline. This CDR3 has 15 amino acids. The full variable domain, completed using reference TRBV11-2 and TRBJ1-4, is EAGVAQSPRYKIIEKRQSVAFWCNPISGHATLYWYQQILGQGPKLLIQFQNNGVVDDSQLPKDRFSAERLKGVDSTLKIQPAKLEDSAVYLCASSYATGQLVKLFFGSGTQLSVL.

This clone was detected only once. V usage is TRBV4-2 and J usage is TRBJ1-2; weak D call: TRBD1 (5 bases). V lost 2 bases to trimming and J lost 4 bases, with 17 bases between them. Germline CDR1 is LGHNA and CDR2 is YNFKEQ. This CDR3 is built from 16 residues. CDR3 protein: CASSQMGGARSYGYTF. CDR3 in DNA: TGTGCCAGCAGCCAAATGGGAGGGGCTAGGAGCTATGGCTACACCTTC.

This rearrangement joins TRBV18 to TRBJ2-3; TRBD2 agrees at 14 bases. Germline values: CDR1 KGHSH, CDR2 LQKENI. The CDR3 runs to 16 residues. V was pared by 0 bases and J by 8 bases, with 4 bases of the junction left unmatched. The CDR3 protein is CASSPPGLAGEGTQYF. As DNA, the CDR3 is TGTGCCAGCTCACCACCGGGACTAGCGGGAGAGGGTACGCAGTATTTT.

This clone was detected many times. The chain carries TRBV7-6 and TRBJ2-3; D may be TRBD2 (5 bases). Looked up from germline, CDR1 is SGHVS and CDR2 is FNYEAQ. CDR3 length: 14 amino acids. V was shortened by 6 bases and J by 4 bases, with 14 bases between the two germline ends. The CDR3: CASSPTVGADTQYF. The DNA for the CDR3 is TGTGCCAGCAGTCCGACGGTCGGGGCAGATACGCAGTATTTT. Using reference TRBV7-6 and TRBJ2-3 for the parts outside the CDR3, the full variable domain is GAGVSQSPRYKVTKRGQDVALRCDPISGHVSLYWYRQALGQGPEFLTYFNYEAQQDKSGLPNDRFSAERPEGSISTLTIQRTEQRDSAMYRCASSPTVGADTQYFGPGTRLTVL.

The gene calls are TRBV7-9 and TRBJ1-3; maybe TRBD1 (6 bases). Looked up from germline, CDR1 is SEHNR and CDR2 is FQNEAQ (reference sequence). V lost 5 bases to trimming and J lost 1 base, with 21 bases between them. This CDR3 has 18 residues. The CDR3 here is CASSQDRSIFSSGNTIYF. CDR3 sequence (DNA): TGTGCCAGCAGCCAAGACAGGTCTATCTTCAGTTCTGGAAACACCATATATTTT. Together with reference TRBV7-9 and TRBJ1-3, the CDR3 gives the full variable domain: DTGVSQNPRHKITKRGQNVTFRCDPISEHNRLYWYRQTLGQGPEFLTYFQNEAQLEKSRLLSDRFSAERPKGSFSTLEIQRTEQGDSAMYLCASSQDRSIFSSGNTIYFGEGSWLTVV.

This rearrangement joins TRBV4-3 to TRBJ2-2, with 12 positions matching TRBD2. CDR3 size: 17 residues. V trimming: 1 base; J trimming: 3 bases; junction bases outside the gene matches: 3. Germline V lookup: CDR1 LGHNA, CDR2 YSLEER. In DNA form, the CDR3 reads TGCGCCAGCAGCCAAGGACTAGCGGGGGAGCACACCGGGGAGCTGTTTTTT. It translates to CASSQGLAGEHTGELFF.

This clone has more than one count but fewer than ten. The chain uses TRBV6-1 and TRBJ2-7; D gene ambiguous. V gave up 8 bases and J gave up 3 bases, with 8 bases separating them. The CDR3 has 11 amino acids. Germline CDR1 is MNHNS and CDR2 is SASEGT. The CDR3 reads CASGWSYEQYF. The CDR3 nucleotides read TGTGCCAGCGGCTGGAGCTACGAGCAGTACTTC.

The genes are TRBV7-9 and TRBJ2-2; D is uncertain. Germline V CDR1 and CDR2: SEHNR, FQNEAQ (reference sequence). With 1 base removed from V and 2 bases from J, the gap between germline ends came to 8 bases. The CDR3 has 15 amino acids. Written as DNA, the CDR3 is TGTGCCAGCAGCTTAGTGCAGGCTAACACCGGGGAGCTGTTTTTT. Translated: CASSLVQANTGELFF.

V is TRBV15 and J is TRBJ2-2; 13 bases fit TRBD2. Germline V lookup: CDR1 LNHNV, CDR2 YYDKDF (reference sequence). CDR3 size: 18 residues. With 1 base clipped from V and 3 bases from J, the junction kept 5 bases outside the gene matches. Written as DNA, the CDR3 is TGTGCCACCAGCAGAGGGACTAGCGGGGGACCGCACACCGGGGAGCTGTTTTTT. This codes for CATSRGTSGGPHTGELFF.

The V gene is TRBV7-2, the J gene TRBJ1-6, with 7 positions matching TRBD1. V was pared by 1 base and J by 10 bases, with 10 bases of the junction left unmatched. The CDR3 covers 16 residues. Germline V gives CDR1 SGHTA, CDR2 FQGNSA. DNA of the CDR3: TGTGCCAGCAGCTTAGGTTCTAGGCAGGGGGTCTCACCCCTCCACTTT. It translates to CASSLGSRQGVSPLHF.

This clone was found once. J is TRBJ2-7 and V is TRBV6-5; 8 bases are shared with TRBD1. V gave up 6 bases and J gave up 3 bases; unmatched junction bases: 4. The CDR3 runs to 13 residues. Germline V lookup: CDR1 MNHEY, CDR2 SVGAGI. CDR3 amino acids: CASRGQGDYEQYF. In DNA, the CDR3 is TGTGCCAGCAGAGGACAGGGAGACTACGAGCAGTACTTC.

V gene TRBV2 combines with J gene TRBJ1-4, with D possibly being TRBD1 (6 bases). Germline V gives CDR1 SNHLY, CDR2 FYNNEI. Trimming removed 0 bases at V and 0 bases at J, with 20 bases between. The CDR3 runs 20 residues. The chain's CDR3 is CASSEAPSLGGRATNEKLFF. In DNA form, the CDR3 reads TGTGCCAGCAGTGAAGCGCCTAGTTTGGGGGGCAGGGCAACTAATGAAAAACTGTTTTTT. Looking up the rest from reference TRBV2 and TRBJ1-4 gives the full variable domain: EPEVTQTPSHQVTQMGQEVILRCVPISNHLYFYWYRQILGQKVEFLVSFYNNEISEKSEIFDDQFSVERPDGSNFTLKIRSTKLEDSAMYFCASSEAPSLGGRATNEKLFFGSGTQLSVL.

The chain is built from TRBV19 and TRBJ2-3, with 11 nucleotides matching TRBD2. From germline, CDR1 is LNHDA and CDR2 SQIVND (reference sequence). Unmatched junction bases numbered 10, after V lost 5 bases and J lost 6 bases. The length of the CDR3 is 16 residues. CDR3 loop: CASSFLLAGGGDTQYF. CDR3 DNA: TGTGCCAGTAGTTTTCTTCTAGCGGGGGGAGGGGATACGCAGTATTTT.

This clone was picked up one time. The V gene is TRBV9, the J gene TRBJ2-3; maybe TRBD2 (6 bases). The V gene lost 4 bases and the J gene lost 1 base, with 13 bases spanning the gap. CDR1 is SGDLS, CDR2 YYNGEE, per germline. The CDR3 loop spans 15 amino acids. CDR3 bases: TGTGCCAGCAGCACTCCCCCGGGGGGCACAGATACGCAGTATTTT. Protein: CASSTPPGGTDTQYF. Full variable domain (rest looked up from reference TRBV9 and TRBJ2-3): DSGVTQTPKHLITATGQRVTLRCSPRSGDLSVYWYQQSLDQGLQFLIQYYNGEERAKGNILERFSAQQFPDLHSELNLSSLELGDSALYFCASSTPPGGTDTQYFGPGTRLTVL.

CDR3 sequence reads: CASSLPGSAGKLFF. The CDR3 region has the DNA TGTGCCAGCAGTTTACCAGGGTCAGCTGGAAAACTGTTTTTT. The gene calls are TRBV28 and TRBJ1-4; a possible D gene is TRBD1 (5 bases). V was cut by 2 bases and J by 10 bases, with 14 bases left in between. Germline CDR1 and CDR2: MDHEN and SYDVKM. The CDR3 consists of 14 residues.

V and J are TRBV5-1 and TRBJ2-5; 10 nucleotides align to TRBD2. Germline CDR1 SGHRS, CDR2 YFSETQ. V dropped 1 base and J dropped 5; count of bases not matched to a gene: 2. This CDR3 has 14 amino acids. This CDR3 is CASSLQTSGETQYF. CDR3 sequence (DNA): TGCGCCAGCAGCTTGCAGACTAGCGGGGAGACCCAGTACTTC.

The J gene is TRBJ2-3, the V gene TRBV19; D ambiguous. This CDR3 region has 12 residues. CDR1 and CDR2 from the germline V gene are LNHDA and SQIVND (reference sequence). The germline V and J ends were trimmed by 2 bases and 7 bases, with 7 bases remaining between them. The CDR3 spells CASSISDNTQYF. CDR3 in DNA: TGTGCCAGTAGTATATCTGACAATACGCAGTATTTT. Looking up the rest from reference TRBV19 and TRBJ2-3 gives the full variable domain: DGGITQSPKYLFRKEGQNVTLSCEQNLNHDAMYWYRQDPGQGLRLIYYSQIVNDFQKGDIAEGYSVSREKKESFPLTVTSAQKNPTAFYLCASSISDNTQYFGPGTRLTVL.

V usage is TRBV5-1 and J usage is TRBJ1-4, with D perhaps TRBD1 (5 bases). The CDR3 is 16 amino acids. Germline loops: CDR1 SGHRS, CDR2 YFSETQ. Trimming left V 1 base short and J 0 bases short, with 10 bases between. CDR3 residues: CASSLREQATNEKLFF. The CDR3 nucleotides read TGCGCCAGCAGCTTGAGAGAACAGGCAACTAATGAAAAACTGTTTTTT.

This sequence joins TRBV4-2 and TRBJ2-3; either TRBD1 or TRBD2 may fit D (6 bases each). The CDR3 spans 14 residues. The germline V and J ends were trimmed by 2 bases and 4 bases, with 10 bases remaining between them. Germline CDR1 LGHNA, CDR2 YNFKEQ. CDR3 bases: TGTGCCAGCAGCCAAAGGGGGGAGGCAGATACGCAGTATTTT. Encoded protein: CASSQRGEADTQYF.

The rearrangement joins TRBV7-2 to TRBJ1-1, with 9 bases matching TRBD1. Unmatched junction bases numbered 4, after V lost 5 bases and J lost 0 bases. In germline, CDR1 is SGHTA, CDR2 FQGNSA. The CDR3 is 15 residues long. The CDR3 spells CASSRGQGMNTEAFF. In DNA form, the CDR3 reads TGTGCCAGCAGCCGGGGACAGGGAATGAACACTGAAGCTTTCTTT.

The chain uses TRBV30 and TRBJ1-1, with 9 bases lining up with TRBD1. Germline values: CDR1 GTSNPN, CDR2 SVGIG (reference sequence). The CDR3 covers 14 residues. The junction had 4 bases not matched to a gene; V was cut back by 5 bases and J by 0 bases. The CDR3 reads CAWGGQGMNTEAFF. CDR3 DNA sequence: TGTGCCTGGGGCGGACAGGGGATGAACACTGAAGCTTTCTTT.

The chain links TRBV7-9 to TRBJ2-1, with D tentatively TRBD2 (6 bases). This CDR3 region has 13 residues. Germline V gene sequence: CDR1 SEHNR, CDR2 FQNEAQ (reference sequence). The V gene lost 8 bases and the J gene lost 5 bases, with 13 bases spanning the gap. The CDR3: CASVEGGNNEQFF. CDR3 DNA: TGTGCCAGCGTTGAGGGAGGAAACAATGAGCAGTTCTTC.

The chain couples TRBV18 to TRBJ2-3, with 12 nucleotides matching TRBD2. Germline CDR1 reads KGHSH; CDR2 reads LQKENI. This CDR3 has 16 residues. The V segment lost 3 bases and the J segment 2 bases; nucleotides outside the gene matches: 3. The CDR3 here is CASSPTSGSSTDTQYF. The CDR3 nucleotides are TGTGCCAGCTCACCGACTAGCGGGAGTTCCACAGATACGCAGTATTTT.

This clone has just a few counts. The genes are TRBV10-3 and TRBJ2-5, with D perhaps assigned TRBD1 or TRBD2 (7 bases each). In germline, CDR1 is ENHRY, CDR2 SYGVKD. The CDR3 consists of 13 residues. The V end lost 4 bases, the J end lost 5 bases, and 11 bases lay between the germline ends. This CDR3 reads CAISARGGETQYF. The DNA of the CDR3 is TGTGCCATCAGTGCCAGGGGGGGGGAGACCCAGTACTTC.

This chain connects TRBV11-2 to TRBJ2-1; D remains unclear. The CDR3 sequence is 14 residues long. CDR1 and CDR2 (germline): SGHAT, FQNNGV. Trimming stripped 3 bases from V and 8 bases from J, with 14 bases between. CDR3 sequence: CASSFGLFGDEQFF. The CDR3 bases are TGTGCCAGCAGCTTCGGGTTGTTTGGTGATGAGCAGTTCTTC.

V gene TRBV7-2 combines with J gene TRBJ1-2; D ambiguous. CDR1 is SGHTA, CDR2 FQGNSA, per germline. The CDR3 spans 14 residues. V gave up 4 bases and J gave up 8 bases, with 17 bases separating them. Written as DNA, the CDR3 is TGTGCCAGCAGCTCACACCGGGCTCTCCAGGGCTACACCTTC. This encodes CASSSHRALQGYTF.

This clone was detected only once. The chain joins TRBV7-2 to TRBJ2-7, with 7 positions matching TRBD1. Per germline, CDR1 SGHTA and CDR2 FQGNSA. This CDR3 has 16 residues. Trimming took 5 bases from V and 1 from J; bases not matched to a gene: 11. CDR3 amino acids: CASSPGEGAGSYEQYF. CDR3 nucleotides: TGTGCCAGCAGCCCAGGTGAGGGGGCCGGATCCTACGAGCAGTACTTC.

The chain employs TRBV2 and TRBJ2-3, with D hard to call. This CDR3 has 13 amino acids. V lost 4 bases and J lost 4, with 9 bases in between. Germline CDR1 SNHLY, CDR2 FYNNEI. CDR3 coding DNA: TGTGCCAGCAGTGGTGGTTGGTCAGATACGCAGTATTTT. Translating gives CASSGGWSDTQYF.

V gene TRBV5-6 combines with J gene TRBJ1-2; D might be TRBD1 (6 bases). This CDR3 region has 15 residues. V was trimmed by 4 bases and J by 2 bases, leaving 15 bases between them. Germline V gene data show CDR1 as SGHDT and CDR2 as YYEEEE. CDR3 sequence: CASSDPGQGNYGYTF. The CDR3 DNA sequence: TGTGCCAGCAGCGACCCCGGCCAGGGGAACTATGGCTACACCTTC.